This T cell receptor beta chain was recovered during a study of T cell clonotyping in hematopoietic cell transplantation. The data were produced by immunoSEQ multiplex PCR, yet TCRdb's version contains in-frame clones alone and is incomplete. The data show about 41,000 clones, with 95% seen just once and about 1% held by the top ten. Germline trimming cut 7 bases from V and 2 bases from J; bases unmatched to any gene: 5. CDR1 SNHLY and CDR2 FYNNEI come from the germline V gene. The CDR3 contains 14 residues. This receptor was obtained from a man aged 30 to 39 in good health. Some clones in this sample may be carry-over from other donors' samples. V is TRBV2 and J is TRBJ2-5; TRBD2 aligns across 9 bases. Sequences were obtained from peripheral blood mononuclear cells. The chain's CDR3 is CASKSTSGQETQYF. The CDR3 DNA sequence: TGTGCCAGCAAGTCGACTAGCGGACAAGAGACCCAGTACTTC.